Each of the 19 T cell receptor beta chains below was sequenced from the same sample in a study of Ad26.COV2.S vaccination and SARS-CoV-2 variants. Sample treatment: over 15 received Ad26.COV2.S at low or high dose, single or two shots; 5 received placebo; per-sample allocation not given. Collection of samples fell on day 63 after the first vaccine or placebo injection. The table came from immunoSEQ multiplex PCR; TCRdb's copy has only in-frame clones and leaves some out. The sample has 510,000 or so clones; around nine tenths are singletons. The sample here was peripheral blood, taken in a trial of Ad26.COV2.S vaccine versus placebo. The origin of the receptors is a person aged 18 to 65 who received the Ad26.COV2.S COVID-19 vaccine or a placebo.

The rearrangement joins TRBV4-1 to TRBJ1-4; no reliable D call. Germline CDR1 MGHRA, CDR2 YSYEKL. There are 15 residues in the CDR3. V lost 0 bases and J 8 bases, leaving 13 bases between the germline ends. CDR3 protein: CASSQESVHGEKLFF. The CDR3 coding sequence is TGCGCCAGCAGCCAAGAGTCGGTCCACGGGGAAAAACTGTTTTTT.

V is TRBV11-2 and J is TRBJ2-1; 9 bases are a match to TRBD2. This CDR3 spans 16 amino acids. With V trimmed by 5 bases and J by 5 bases, 10 bases remained unmatched. Germline V gene data show CDR1 as SGHAT and CDR2 as FQNNGV. In DNA form, the CDR3 reads TGTGCCAGCAGCCCGTCTACTAGCGGGTCCCACAATGAGCAGTTCTTC. Amino acid sequence: CASSPSTSGSHNEQFF.

The rearrangement links TRBV7-2 to TRBJ1-6; no firm D call. The CDR3 spans 14 residues. Trimming took off 2 bases at V and 9 bases at J, with 11 bases between the two ends. Germline lookup yields CDR1 SGHTA and CDR2 FQGNSA. For the CDR3, the DNA is TGTGCCAGCAGCTTACGGGGTTGGGGTTCACCCCTCCACTTT. It specifies CASSLRGWGSPLHF. Complete variable domain (other parts from reference TRBV7-2 and TRBJ1-6): GAGVSQSPSNKVTEKGKDVELRCDPISGHTALYWYRQSLGQGLEFLIYFQGNSAPDKSGLPSDRFSAERTGGSVSTLTIQRTQQEDSAVYLCASSLRGWGSPLHFGNGTRLTVT.

The J gene is TRBJ2-7, the V gene TRBV7-9; maybe TRBD1 (5 bases). The germline V gene has CDR1 SEHNR and CDR2 FQNEAQ (reference sequence). The CDR3 is made up of 15 amino acids. The V end lost 1 base, the J end lost 1 base, and 11 bases lay between the germline ends. CDR3 sequence (DNA): TGTGCCAGCAGCTTAGAAGGGGCAGCATCCTACGAGCAGTACTTC. This sequence encodes CASSLEGAASYEQYF.

This chain links TRBV18 with TRBJ1-1; D unresolved. The V end lost 2 bases, the J end lost 7 bases, and 14 bases lay between the germline ends. This CDR3 has 14 amino acids. The germline CDR1 and CDR2 sequences are KGHSH and LQKENI. The CDR3 spells CASSPTLRLGEAFF. Written as DNA, the CDR3 is TGTGCCAGCTCACCAACCCTCCGGCTGGGTGAAGCTTTCTTT.

This clone was picked up a small number of times. The rearrangement uses TRBV7-8 and TRBJ1-4; D unclear. Germline CDR1 reads SGHVS; CDR2 reads FQNEAQ. Trimming took 0 bases from V and 0 from J, leaving 5 bases between them. The CDR3 length is 15 residues. The CDR3 DNA reads as TGTGCCAGCAGCTTAGCTGGGGCAACTAATGAAAAACTGTTTTTT. This gives the protein CASSLAGATNEKLFF.

In DNA, the CDR3 is TGTGCCAGCTCCCTAGCGGGAGTCGACACCGGGGAGCTGTTTTTT. Translating gives CASSLAGVDTGELFF. The chain employs TRBV18 and TRBJ2-2; TRBD2 matches 10 bases. The CDR3 covers 15 residues. CDR1 is KGHSH, CDR2 LQKENI, per germline. Unmatched junction bases numbered 4, after V lost 6 bases and J lost 3 bases.

The chain uses TRBV6-4 and TRBJ2-7, with a possible D match to TRBD2 (5 bases). V lost 4 bases and J lost 0, with 10 bases in between. Germline-derived CDR1 and CDR2 are MRHNA and SNTAGT. The CDR3 extends over 14 amino acids. The CDR3 sequence: CASSVLGSSYEQYF. The CDR3 bases are TGTGCCAGCAGTGTCTTGGGGAGCTCCTACGAGCAGTACTTC.

The CDR3 loop is CSVAGDRGPANEQFF. The CDR3 DNA is TGCAGCGTCGCCGGGGACAGGGGCCCTGCCAATGAGCAGTTCTTC. The genes are TRBV29-1 and TRBJ2-1, with TRBD1 matching over 10 bases. The CDR3 sequence is 15 residues long. After removal of 6 bases from V and 6 bases from J, the junction contained 11 bases not matched to a gene. Germline lookup yields CDR1 SQVTM and CDR2 ANQGSEA.

The gene calls are TRBV2 and TRBJ1-6, with D perhaps TRBD1 (6 bases). The CDR3 covers 14 residues. In germline, CDR1 is SNHLY, CDR2 FYNNEI. V lost 10 bases and J lost 7, with 17 bases in between. In DNA, the CDR3 is TGTGCCACCGCAGACAGGTCCTCAAATTCACCCCTCCACTTT. It encodes CATADRSSNSPLHF. Using reference TRBV2 and TRBJ1-6 for the parts outside the CDR3, the full variable domain is EPEVTQTPSHQVTQMGQEVILRCVPISNHLYFYWYRQILGQKVEFLVSFYNNEISEKSEIFDDQFSVERPDGSNFTLKIRSTKLEDSAMYFCATADRSSNSPLHFGNGTRLTVT.

In its sample, this clone was seen once. The gene calls are TRBV5-1 and TRBJ2-3; 11 bases are shared with TRBD2. CDR3 size: 15 residues. The ends lost 4 bases at V and 6 bases at J; junction bases unmatched: 7. From germline, CDR1 is SGHRS and CDR2 YFSETQ. CDR3 DNA sequence: TGCGCCAGCAGCGCGACGACTAGCGGGATGGATACGCAGTATTTT. Its protein is CASSATTSGMDTQYF.

The rearrangement uses TRBV19 and TRBJ2-1, with D possibly matching TRBD1 (5 bases). Germline CDR1 LNHDA, CDR2 SQIVND (reference sequence). The CDR3 has 14 residues. Trimming left V 8 bases short and J 5 bases short, with 16 bases between. The CDR3 loop is CASSHRSIHNEQFF. For the CDR3, the DNA is TGTGCCAGTTCCCACAGGTCGATCCACAATGAGCAGTTCTTC.

The rearrangement uses TRBV7-2 and TRBJ1-2, with a weak D call TRBD1 (5 bases). This CDR3 has 14 residues. CDR1 and CDR2 (germline): SGHTA, FQGNSA. V was trimmed by 2 bases and J by 1 base, leaving 8 bases between them. The CDR3 DNA follows: TGTGCCAGCAGCTTACGGGGCCTTAACTATGGCTACACCTTC. Residues: CASSLRGLNYGYTF.

The genes are TRBV27 and TRBJ2-7, with D hard to call. Trimming removed 2 bases from V and 5 bases from J, with 10 bases in between. Germline V gene lookup returns CDR1 MNHEY and CDR2 SMNVEV (reference sequence). This CDR3 comprises 13 residues. CDR3 nucleotides: TGTGCCAGCAGTTTAGAATTGTCGAACGAGCAGTACTTC. Translation: CASSLELSNEQYF.

A word on this clone: Distinct nucleotide sequences in the sample also encode this CDR3. The gene calls are TRBV28 and TRBJ2-7; D gene uncertain. Trimming took 4 bases from V and 3 from J, leaving 4 bases between them. The CDR3 covers 11 residues. CDR1 is MDHEN and CDR2 is SYDVKM in the germline V gene. CDR3 amino acids: CASSSRYEQYF. CDR3 bases: TGTGCCAGCAGTTCCCGCTACGAGCAGTACTTC.

In this sample, this clone turned up a few times. V usage is TRBV9 and J usage is TRBJ2-7, with 14 bases matching TRBD2. The CDR3 loop spans 16 amino acids. V shed 4 bases and J 6 bases; nucleotides not matched to a gene: 9. CDR1 is SGDLS and CDR2 is YYNGEE in the germline V gene. CDR3 sequence reads: CASSPPGTSGSIEQYF. The CDR3 DNA reads TGTGCCAGCAGCCCACCCGGGACTAGCGGGAGTATCGAGCAGTACTTC.

The V call is TRBV30, the J call TRBJ2-7; 8 bases line up with TRBD1. J gave up 4 bases and V 5 bases, and 7 bases lay outside the gene matches. Germline V gene sequence: CDR1 GTSNPN, CDR2 SVGIG (reference sequence). The CDR3 spans 13 residues. The CDR3 coding sequence is TGTGCCTGGGACAGGGGTCTGGGATACGAGCAGTACTTC. This sequence encodes CAWDRGLGYEQYF.

The chain recombines TRBV15 with TRBJ2-4; TRBD2 aligns across 10 bases. Germline V gene lookup returns CDR1 LNHNV and CDR2 YYDKDF (reference sequence). The CDR3 loop spans 17 amino acids. V shed 0 bases, J shed 7 bases, and the junction held 9 bases outside the gene matches. CDR3 coding DNA: TGTGCCACCAGCAGAGAGGCCGGAGCGGGGGGGCCCAACATTCAGTACTTC. Protein sequence: CATSREAGAGGPNIQYF.

DNA for the CDR3: TGTGCCAGCAGTACCCCACCGGGGGGGTCTTTTTTCCGCACAGATACGCAGTATTTT. This encodes CASSTPPGGSFFRTDTQYF. This chain connects TRBV28 to TRBJ2-3, with 8 bases that match TRBD2. This CDR3 has 19 residues. The trim removed 5 bases at V and 1 base at J, leaving 17 bases unmatched. CDR1 MDHEN and CDR2 SYDVKM come from the germline V gene.